Described below is a single T cell receptor (beta chain) sequence and its context. The sample is drawn from a study of neoadjuvant anti-PD-1 for oral cavity cancer. Profiled with immunoSEQ multiplex PCR; TCRdb holds only in-frame clones, not every one. The table lists 9,500 to 15,000 clones, over 55% of them singletons. Noted time point: after neoadjuvant nivolumab, at surgical resection. Patients had newly diagnosed, untreated stage II-IVA oral cavity squamous cell carcinoma. The V gene's germline CDR1 is LNHDA and CDR2 SQIVND (reference sequence). CDR3 length equals 14 residues. V lost 10 bases, J lost 1 base, and 5 bases stayed unmatched.

This chain joins TRBV19 and TRBJ2-3; TRBD1 matches 10 bases. The source was PBMCs, collected after nivolumab (anti-PD-1) treatment. This TCR derives from a person between 40 and 85 years old with oral cavity squamous cell carcinoma. The CDR3 region is CATETGGRTDTQYF. For the CDR3, the DNA is TGTGCCACAGAGACAGGGGGCCGCACAGATACGCAGTATTTT.